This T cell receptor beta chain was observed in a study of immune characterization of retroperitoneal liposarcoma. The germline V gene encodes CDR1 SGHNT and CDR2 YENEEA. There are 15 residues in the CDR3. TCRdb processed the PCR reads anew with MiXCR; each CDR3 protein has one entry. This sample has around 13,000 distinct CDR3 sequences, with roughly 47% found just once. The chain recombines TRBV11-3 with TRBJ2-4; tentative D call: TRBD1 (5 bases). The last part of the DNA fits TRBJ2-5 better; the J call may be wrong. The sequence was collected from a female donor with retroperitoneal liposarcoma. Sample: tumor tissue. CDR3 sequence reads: CASSSYEGVEETQYF. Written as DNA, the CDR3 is TGTGCCAGCAGCTCGTACGAAGGGGTCGAAGAGACCCAGTACTTC.